This T cell receptor beta chain was obtained from a study of control samples from healthy donors and cancer patients. Profiling relied on immunoSEQ multiplex PCR, and the TCRdb table lists in-frame clones only, not all of them. The data show about 98,000 clones, roughly four fifths seen once. This clone was seen just once. Germline CDR1 reads MGHDK; CDR2 reads SYGVNS. CDR3 length: 15 residues. V gave up 4 bases and J gave up 2 bases; unmatched junction bases: 4. The sample consisted of blood. The sequence was collected from a man between 60 and 75 years old in good health. This sequence joins TRBV25-1 and TRBJ2-3; TRBD2 agrees at 9 bases. The chain's CDR3 is CASSAGTSLTDTQYF. In nucleotides, the CDR3 is TGTGCCAGCAGTGCCGGGACTAGCCTCACAGATACGCAGTATTTT.